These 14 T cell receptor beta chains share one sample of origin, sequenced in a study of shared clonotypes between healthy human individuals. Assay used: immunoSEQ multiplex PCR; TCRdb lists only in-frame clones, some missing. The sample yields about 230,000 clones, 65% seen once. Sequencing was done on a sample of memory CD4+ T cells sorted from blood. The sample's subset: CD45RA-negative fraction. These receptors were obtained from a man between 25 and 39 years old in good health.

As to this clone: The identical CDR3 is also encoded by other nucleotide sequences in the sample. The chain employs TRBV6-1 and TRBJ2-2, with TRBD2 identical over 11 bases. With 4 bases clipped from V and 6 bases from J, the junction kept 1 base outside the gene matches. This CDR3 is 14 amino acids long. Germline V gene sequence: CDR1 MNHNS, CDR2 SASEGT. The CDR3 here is CASSALAGAGELFF. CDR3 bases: TGTGCCAGCAGTGCACTAGCGGGAGCCGGGGAGCTGTTTTTT.

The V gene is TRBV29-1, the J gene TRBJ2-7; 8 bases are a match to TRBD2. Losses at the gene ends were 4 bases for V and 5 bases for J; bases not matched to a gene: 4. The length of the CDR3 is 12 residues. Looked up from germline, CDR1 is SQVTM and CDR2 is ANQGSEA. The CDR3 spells CSVGRGADEQYF. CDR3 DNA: TGCAGCGTTGGGCGGGGGGCCGACGAGCAGTACTTC.

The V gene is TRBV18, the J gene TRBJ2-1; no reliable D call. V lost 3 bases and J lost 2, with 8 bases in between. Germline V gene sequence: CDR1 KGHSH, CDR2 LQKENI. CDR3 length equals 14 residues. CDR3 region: CASSPPGPYNEQFF. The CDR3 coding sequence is TGTGCCAGCTCACCCCCTGGCCCCTACAATGAGCAGTTCTTC. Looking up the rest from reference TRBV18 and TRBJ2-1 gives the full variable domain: NAGVMQNPRHLVRRRGQEARLRCSPMKGHSHVYWYRQLPEEGLKFMVYLQKENIIDESGMPKERFSAEFPKEGPSILRIQQVVRGDSAAYFCASSPPGPYNEQFFGPGTRLTVL.

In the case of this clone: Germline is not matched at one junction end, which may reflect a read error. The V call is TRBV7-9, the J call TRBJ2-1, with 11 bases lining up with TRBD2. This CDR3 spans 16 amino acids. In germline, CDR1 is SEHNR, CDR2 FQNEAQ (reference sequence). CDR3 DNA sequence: TGTGCCAGCAGCCTAGCGAGGACTAGCGGGTTCAATGAGCAGTTCTTC. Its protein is CASSLARTSGFNEQFF.

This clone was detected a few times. The CDR3 DNA sequence: TGTGCCAGCAGCACCGGGACAGGGGTCGGCTACACCTTC. It translates to CASSTGTGVGYTF. The chain joins TRBV5-5 to TRBJ1-2, with 10 bases matching TRBD1. Germline lookup yields CDR1 SGHKS and CDR2 YYEKEE (reference sequence). CDR3 length: 13 residues. Trimming at V came to 4 bases and at J to 8 bases, leaving 5 bases not matched to a gene.

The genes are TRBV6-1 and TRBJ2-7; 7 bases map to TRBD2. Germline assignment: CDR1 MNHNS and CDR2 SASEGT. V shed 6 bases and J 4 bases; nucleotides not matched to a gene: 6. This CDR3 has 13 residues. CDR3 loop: CASRLSGTYEQYF. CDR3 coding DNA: TGTGCCAGCAGACTCAGCGGGACGTACGAGCAGTACTTC.

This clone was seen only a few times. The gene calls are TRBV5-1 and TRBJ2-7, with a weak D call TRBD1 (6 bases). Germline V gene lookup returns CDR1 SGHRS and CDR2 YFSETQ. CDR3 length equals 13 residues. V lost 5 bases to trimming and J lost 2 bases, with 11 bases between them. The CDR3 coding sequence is TGCGCCAGCAGTAGGGACAACCCCTACGAGCAGTACTTC. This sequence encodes CASSRDNPYEQYF.

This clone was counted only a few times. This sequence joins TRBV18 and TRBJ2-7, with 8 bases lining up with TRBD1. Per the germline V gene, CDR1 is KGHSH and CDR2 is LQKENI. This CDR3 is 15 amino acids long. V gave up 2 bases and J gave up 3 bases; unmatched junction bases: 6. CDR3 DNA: TGTGCCAGCTCACCAAATATACAGGGGGACTACGAGCAGTACTTC. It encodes CASSPNIQGDYEQYF.

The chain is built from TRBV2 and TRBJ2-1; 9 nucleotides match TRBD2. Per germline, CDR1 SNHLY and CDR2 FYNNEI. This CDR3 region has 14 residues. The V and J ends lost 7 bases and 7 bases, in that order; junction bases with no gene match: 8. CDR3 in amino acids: CASKQTSGGNEQFF. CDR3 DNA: TGTGCCAGCAAACAGACTAGCGGAGGGAATGAGCAGTTCTTC.

This CDR3 reads CASSFSLPGRAYEQYF. CDR3 nucleotides: TGTGCCAGCAGCTTTTCTCTTCCGGGACGAGCCTACGAGCAGTACTTC. V usage is TRBV5-6 and J usage is TRBJ2-7, with D perhaps given as TRBD1 or TRBD2 (5 bases each). Trimming left V 2 bases short and J 2 bases short, with 17 bases between. The CDR3 loop spans 16 amino acids. Per germline, CDR1 SGHDT and CDR2 YYEEEE.

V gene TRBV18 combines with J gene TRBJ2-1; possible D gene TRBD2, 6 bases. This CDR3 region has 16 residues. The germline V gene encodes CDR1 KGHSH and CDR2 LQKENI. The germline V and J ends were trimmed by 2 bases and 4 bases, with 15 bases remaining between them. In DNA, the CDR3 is TGTGCCAGCTCACCATTGCGGGGTGGGATTTACAATGAGCAGTTCTTC. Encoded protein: CASSPLRGGIYNEQFF. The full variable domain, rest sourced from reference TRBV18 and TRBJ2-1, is NAGVMQNPRHLVRRRGQEARLRCSPMKGHSHVYWYRQLPEEGLKFMVYLQKENIIDESGMPKERFSAEFPKEGPSILRIQQVVRGDSAAYFCASSPLRGGIYNEQFFGPGTRLTVL.

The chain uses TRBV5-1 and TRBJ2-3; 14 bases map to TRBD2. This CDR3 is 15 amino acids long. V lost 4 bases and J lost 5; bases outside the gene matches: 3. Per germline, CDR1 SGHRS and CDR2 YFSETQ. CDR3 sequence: CASSLGTSGRDTQYF. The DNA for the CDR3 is TGCGCCAGCAGCCTCGGGACTAGCGGGAGAGATACGCAGTATTTT.

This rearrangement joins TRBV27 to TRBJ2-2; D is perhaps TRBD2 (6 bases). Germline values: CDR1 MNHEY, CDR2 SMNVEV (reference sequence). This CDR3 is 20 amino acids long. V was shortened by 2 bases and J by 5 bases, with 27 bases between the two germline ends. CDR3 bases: TGTGCCAGCAGTTTAATCCGGGACTTTCGTTTGGTGCCTAGAACCGGGGAGCTGTTTTTT. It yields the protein CASSLIRDFRLVPRTGELFF.

The CDR3 region has the DNA TGCGCCAGCAGCCAAGAACTAGGCCTTAATGAGCAGTTCTTC. Translation gives CASSQELGLNEQFF. This chain connects TRBV4-3 to TRBJ2-1, with a tentative D call TRBD2 (5 bases). Trimming removed 0 bases from V and 7 bases from J, with 10 bases in between. The CDR3 has 14 residues. Germline V CDR1 and CDR2: LGHNA, YSLEER.